This TCR beta chain is drawn from a study of blood T cells in healthy people across ages. Study-wide results and caveats: The study could not conclusively compare naive and antigen-experienced cells, given its unsorted PBMCs.

As regards this clonotype: Its antigen remains unidentified.

A J-beta primer mix and a sample-barcoded 5' primer were used in a second PCR of about 6 to 12 cycles. Each CDR3 protein is one row after TCRdb ran MiXCR on the 5' RACE reads. The table shows about 680,000 distinct CDR3 sequences, with around half occurring only once. CDR1 MNHEY and CDR2 SMNVEV come from the germline V gene (reference sequence). After removal of 6 bases from V and 0 bases from J, the junction contained 5 bases not matched to a gene. CDR3 size: 15 residues. The chain is built from TRBV27 and TRBJ1-5, with 7 bases identical to TRBD1. Sequenced sample: blood. This clonotype was sampled from a woman aged 60-75 years in good health. CDR3: CASSPRGHSNQPQHF. In DNA form, the CDR3 reads TGTGCCAGCAGCCCAAGGGGGCATAGCAATCAGCCCCAGCATTTT.